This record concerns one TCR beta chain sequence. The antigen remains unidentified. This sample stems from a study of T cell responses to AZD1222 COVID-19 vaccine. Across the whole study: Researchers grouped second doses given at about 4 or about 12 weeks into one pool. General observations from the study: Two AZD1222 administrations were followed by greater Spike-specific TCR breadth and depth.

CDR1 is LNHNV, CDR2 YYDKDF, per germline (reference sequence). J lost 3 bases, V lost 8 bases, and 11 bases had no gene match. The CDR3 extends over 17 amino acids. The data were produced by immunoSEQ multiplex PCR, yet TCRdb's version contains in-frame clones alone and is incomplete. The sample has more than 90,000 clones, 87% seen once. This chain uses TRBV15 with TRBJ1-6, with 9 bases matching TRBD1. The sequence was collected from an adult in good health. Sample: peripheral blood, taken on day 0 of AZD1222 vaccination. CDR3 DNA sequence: TGTGCCACCCTTGATTTACGGACAGGGGACTATAATTCACCCCTCCACTTT. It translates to CATLDLRTGDYNSPLHF.